This T cell receptor beta chain was observed in a study of shared clonotypes between healthy human individuals. Study-level background: CD4 naive and CD4 memory each took three plates per donor, while CD8 naive took two and CD8 memory one.

Produced via immunoSEQ multiplex PCR; TCRdb's table is partial and in-frame only. The sample gives hundreds of thousands of clones, around 72% of which show up once; approximately 1.6% is in the top ten. This CDR3 has 14 amino acids. V gave up 8 bases and J gave up 6 bases; unmatched junction bases: 9. Per the germline V gene, CDR1 is MDHEN and CDR2 is SYDVKM. This chain links TRBV28 with TRBJ2-1, with 8 positions matching TRBD2. The sample taken for sequencing was memory CD4+ T cells sorted from blood. The subset was: CD45RA-negative fraction. This receptor was taken from a woman in her 30s in good health. The CDR3 is CASLAGGGTNEQFF. CDR3 bases: TGTGCCAGCTTGGCGGGGGGAGGTACCAATGAGCAGTTCTTC. Variable domain in full (rest from reference TRBV28 and TRBJ2-1): DVKVTQSSRYLVKRTGEKVFLECVQDMDHENMFWYRQDPGLGLRLIYFSYDVKMKEKGDIPEGYSVSREKKERFSLILESASTNQTSMYLCASLAGGGTNEQFFGPGTRLTVL.